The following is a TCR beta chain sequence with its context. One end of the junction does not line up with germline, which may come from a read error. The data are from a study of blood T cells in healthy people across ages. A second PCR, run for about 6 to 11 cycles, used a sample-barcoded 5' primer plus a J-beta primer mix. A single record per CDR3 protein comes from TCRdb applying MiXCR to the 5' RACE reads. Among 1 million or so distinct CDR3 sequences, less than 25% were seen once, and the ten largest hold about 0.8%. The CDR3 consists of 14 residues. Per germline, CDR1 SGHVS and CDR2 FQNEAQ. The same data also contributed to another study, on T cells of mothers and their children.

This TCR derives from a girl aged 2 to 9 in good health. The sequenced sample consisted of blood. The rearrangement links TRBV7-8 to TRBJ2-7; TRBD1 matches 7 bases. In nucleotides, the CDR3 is TGTGCCAGCACCTTAGCTGTGACAGGGAACGAGCAGTACTTC. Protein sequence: CASTLAVTGNEQYF. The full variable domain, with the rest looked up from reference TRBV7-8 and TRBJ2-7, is GAGVSQSPRYKVAKRGQDVALRCDPISGHVSLFWYQQALGQGPEFLTYFQNEAQLDKSGLPSDRFFAERPEGSVSTLKIQRTQQEDSAVYLCASTLAVTGNEQYFGPGTRLTVT.